The 2 T cell receptor beta chains in this list originate from one sample, sequenced in a study of T cell repertoires in cytomegalovirus infection. These receptors are not linked to any known antigen. From the reads, TCRdb called clonotypes with MiXCR, one entry per CDR3 protein. The sample has a few hundred thousand distinct CDR3 sequences; approximately 40% are singletons. This specimen was cultured PBMCs, taken from culture after CMV antigen stimulation. The receptors were sampled from a human donor in good health (CMV status not recorded). Some clones in this sample may be carry-over from other donors' samples.

The chain joins TRBV6-1 to TRBJ2-1; D is ambiguous. This CDR3 has 14 residues. Germline CDR1 and CDR2: MNHNS and SASEGT. V was shortened by 7 bases and J by 0 bases, with 10 bases between the two germline ends. This CDR3 reads CASTERSSYNEQFF. The CDR3 DNA is TGTGCCAGCACCGAAAGGAGCTCCTACAATGAGCAGTTCTTC.

The rearrangement links TRBV6-2 or TRBV6-3 to TRBJ2-7; D not resolved. Germline assignment: CDR1 MNHEY and CDR2 SVGEGT. CDR3 size: 14 residues. The V and J ends lost 5 bases and 6 bases respectively, with 17 bases between them. This CDR3 reads CASSETLQTSEQYF. DNA for the CDR3: TGTGCCAGCAGTGAGACACTCCAAACATCCGAGCAGTACTTC.